These T cell receptor beta chains were read from a single sample in a study of OX40 agonist ivuxolimab in advanced cancers. The assay was immunoSEQ multiplex PCR, and TCRdb's table has in-frame clones only and misses some. The table includes over 40,000 clones, around 88% detected once. The sequencing used CD4+ or CD8+ T cells sorted from blood, collected in a trial of the OX40 agonist ivuxolimab. The receptors were sampled from an adult with an advanced solid tumor such as melanoma, head and neck, liver or kidney cancer. Both conserved end residues are part of each CDR3. Fields, in order: CDR3 DNA, CDR3 protein, J gene, D gene, V gene, clone size. The D gene is left open where the match is weak. Only part of the rows carry a size: once, few, many, or a class if the clone is expanded.

TGTGCCAGCAGCTCGATGACAGGGGGCGACTATGGCTACACCTTC CASSSMTGGDYGYTF TRBJ1-2 TRBD1 TRBV5-5 NA
TGTGCCAGTCGGGGGACAGGGGCCTACGAGCAGTACTTC CASRGTGAYEQYF TRBJ2-7 TRBD1 TRBV19 NA
TGTGCCAGCAGCTCGCCCGGGACTACGCTTTGGGATGAGCAGTTCTTC CASSSPGTTLWDEQFF TRBJ2-1 TRBD2 TRBV7-2 NA
TGTGCCAGCAGCTTACAGGAATCTGGAAACACCATATATTTT CASSLQESGNTIYF TRBJ1-3 NA TRBV5-5 few
TGCAGCGTTGAGGGACAGGGGGCGACTGAAGCTTTCTTT CSVEGQGATEAFF TRBJ1-1 TRBD1 TRBV29-1 NA
TGTGCCAGCAGTTTCTACTCGACAGGGGGTTATGAGCAGTTCTTC CASSFYSTGGYEQFF TRBJ2-1 TRBD1 TRBV27 NA
TGTGCCAGCAGTACTTCCGACAGATACAACACTGAAGCTTTCTTT CASSTSDRYNTEAFF TRBJ1-1 NA TRBV27 NA
TGTGCCAGCAGCCCCTCCCCCGGGAGTACGGGGGAAGCTTTCTTT CASSPSPGSTGEAFF TRBJ1-1 NA TRBV27 NA
TGTGCCAGCAGCACACGGGACGGGGTCACCGGGGAGCTGTTTTTT CASSTRDGVTGELFF TRBJ2-2 NA TRBV27 NA
TGTGCCAGCAGCGTCTACGTCAGCTCCTACAATGAGCAGTTCTTC CASSVYVSSYNEQFF TRBJ2-1 NA TRBV9 NA
TGTGCCAGCAGTCTCCCAAGCGGCACAGATACGCAGTATTTT CASSLPSGTDTQYF TRBJ2-3 NA TRBV6-1 NA
TGTGCCAGCGGTCCCCCCGACACCGGGGAGCTGTTTTTT CASGPPDTGELFF TRBJ2-2 NA TRBV28 NA
TGTGCCAGCAGTTTCCCCGGGACAGGGGGCTTTCATTACAATGAGCAGTTCTTC CASSFPGTGGFHYNEQFF TRBJ2-1 TRBD1 TRBV28 few
TGTGCCAGCAGCCTCCCAGGACAGAACACTGAAGCTTTCTTT CASSLPGQNTEAFF TRBJ1-1 NA TRBV9 once
TGTGCCAGTAGCTGGGGAGTCAGCTCCTACGAGCAGTACTTC CASSWGVSSYEQYF TRBJ2-7 NA TRBV19 NA
TGTGCCAGCAGTCCAATCCGACTAGCGGGGCAAGAGACCCAGTACTTC CASSPIRLAGQETQYF TRBJ2-5 TRBD2 TRBV28 NA
TGCGCCAGTCGGACTAGCGGGGGCACAGATACGCAGTATTTT CASRTSGGTDTQYF TRBJ2-3 TRBD2 TRBV4-1 few
TGTGCCAGCAGCCCTGGGGTCTATATTACTGAAGCTTTCTTT CASSPGVYITEAFF TRBJ1-1 NA TRBV5-6 NA
TGTGCCAGCAGTTACTCGGGCGGCGGGAGTCTCTATGGCTACACCTTC CASSYSGGGSLYGYTF TRBJ1-2 NA TRBV6-6 NA
TGTGCCAGCAGTGAAGCAGTTGAGGCGTTCCATTATGGCTACACCTTC CASSEAVEAFHYGYTF TRBJ1-2 NA TRBV6-1 few
TGTGCCAGCAGCAGGGATTCCGGGACAGGGGAGATGCGGGAGCTGTTTTTT CASSRDSGTGEMRELFF TRBJ2-2 NA TRBV21-1 once